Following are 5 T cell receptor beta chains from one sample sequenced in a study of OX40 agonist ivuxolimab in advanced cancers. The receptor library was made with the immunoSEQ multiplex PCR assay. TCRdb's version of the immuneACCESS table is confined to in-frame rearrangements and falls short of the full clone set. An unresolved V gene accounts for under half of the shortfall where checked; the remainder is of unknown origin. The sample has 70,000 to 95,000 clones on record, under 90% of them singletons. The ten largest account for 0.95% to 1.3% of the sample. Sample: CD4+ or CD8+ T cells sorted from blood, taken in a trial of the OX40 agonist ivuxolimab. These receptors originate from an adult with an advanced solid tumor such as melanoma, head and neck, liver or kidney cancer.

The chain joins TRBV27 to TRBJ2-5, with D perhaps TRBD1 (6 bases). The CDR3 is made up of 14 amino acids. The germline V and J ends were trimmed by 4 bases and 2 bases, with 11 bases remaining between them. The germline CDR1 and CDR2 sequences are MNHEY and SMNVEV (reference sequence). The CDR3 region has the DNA TGTGCCAGCAGTTCGGGACAAACACAAGAGACCCAGTACTTC. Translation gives CASSSGQTQETQYF.

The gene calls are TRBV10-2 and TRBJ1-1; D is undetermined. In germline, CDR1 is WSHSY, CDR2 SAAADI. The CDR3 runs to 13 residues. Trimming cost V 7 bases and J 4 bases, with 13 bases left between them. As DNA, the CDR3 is TGCGCCAGCATAAAGGGCCCGGGCACTGAAGCTTTCTTT. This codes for CASIKGPGTEAFF.

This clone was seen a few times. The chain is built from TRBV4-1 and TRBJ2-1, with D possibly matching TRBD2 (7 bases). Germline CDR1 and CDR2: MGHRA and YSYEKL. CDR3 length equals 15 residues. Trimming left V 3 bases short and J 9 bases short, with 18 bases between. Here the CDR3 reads CASSHDPGGLGEQFF. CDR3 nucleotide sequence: TGCGCCAGCAGCCACGATCCCGGGGGGCTGGGTGAGCAGTTCTTC.

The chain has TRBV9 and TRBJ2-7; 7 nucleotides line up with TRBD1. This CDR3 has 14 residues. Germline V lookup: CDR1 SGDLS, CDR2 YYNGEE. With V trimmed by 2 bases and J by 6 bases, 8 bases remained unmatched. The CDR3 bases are TGTGCCAGCAGCGTCACCCTCCGACAGGGCGAGCAGTACTTC. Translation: CASSVTLRQGEQYF.

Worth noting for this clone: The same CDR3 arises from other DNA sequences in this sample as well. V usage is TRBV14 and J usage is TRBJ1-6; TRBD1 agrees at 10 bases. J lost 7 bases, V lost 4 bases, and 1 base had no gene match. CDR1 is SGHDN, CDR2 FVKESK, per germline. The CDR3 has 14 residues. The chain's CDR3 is CASSLDRGNSPLHF. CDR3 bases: TGTGCCAGCAGCCTGGACAGGGGGAATTCACCCCTCCACTTT.